Presented here are 5 T cell receptor beta chains from one specimen sequenced in a study of T cells after yellow fever vaccination. MiXCR was run by TCRdb on the 5' RACE reads, yielding one entry per CDR3 protein. This sample has approximately 510,000 distinct CDR3 sequences, with roughly a fifth found just once. Sequencing was performed on PBMCs, taken roughly 20 days after the first yellow fever vaccination. These receptors all come from a man between 18 and 29 years old who received the YFV17D yellow fever vaccine.

This chain uses TRBV7-9 with TRBJ1-2, with TRBD1 as a possible D gene (6 bases). CDR1 is SEHNR, CDR2 FQNEAQ, per germline (reference sequence). The CDR3 sequence is 14 residues long. V dropped 2 bases and J dropped 8 bases, with 15 bases sitting between them. CDR3 loop: CASSLHREREGYTF. The CDR3 DNA reads as TGTGCCAGCAGCTTACACAGGGAGAGGGAAGGCTACACCTTC.

The rearrangement joins TRBV11-2 to TRBJ2-1; the D gene could be TRBD1 or TRBD2 (5 bases each). The CDR3 contains 15 residues. With 1 base removed from V and 1 base from J, the gap between germline ends came to 8 bases. Looked up from germline, CDR1 is SGHAT and CDR2 is FQNNGV. This CDR3 is CASSLGGISYNEQFF. The CDR3 DNA reads as TGTGCCAGCAGCTTAGGGGGGATATCCTACAATGAGCAGTTCTTC.

The table lists this clonotype with many counts. The V gene is TRBV7-2, the J gene TRBJ2-7; TRBD2 might be the D (5 bases). V was cut by 4 bases and J by 2 bases, with 12 bases left in between. This CDR3 spans 14 amino acids. The germline V gene has CDR1 SGHTA and CDR2 FQGNSA. The CDR3 nucleotides are TGTGCCAGCAGCTCATTCGGGATTACCTACGAGCAGTACTTC. This gives the protein CASSSFGITYEQYF.

This clonotype was observed at least ten times. This chain links TRBV7-9 with TRBJ1-5, with a possible D match to TRBD1 (5 bases). The V and J ends lost 5 bases and 7 bases respectively, with 15 bases between them. CDR1 and CDR2 from the germline V gene are SEHNR and FQNEAQ (reference sequence). The CDR3 is 14 residues long. CDR3 DNA sequence: TGTGCCAGCAGCCCGGGGGGGGGTCCCCAGCCCCAGCATTTT. Its protein is CASSPGGGPQPQHF.

This clonotype has only a few counts. This rearrangement joins TRBV7-2 to TRBJ1-2; TRBD1 matches 7 bases. The CDR3 totals 16 residues. Germline V gene sequence: CDR1 SGHTA, CDR2 FQGNSA. The V gene end was trimmed by 1 base and the J gene end by 0 bases; junction bases not matched to a gene: 5. The CDR3 bases are TGTGCCAGCAGCTTAGAGGGGGACAGAGCTAACTATGGCTACACCTTC. This codes for CASSLEGDRANYGYTF.